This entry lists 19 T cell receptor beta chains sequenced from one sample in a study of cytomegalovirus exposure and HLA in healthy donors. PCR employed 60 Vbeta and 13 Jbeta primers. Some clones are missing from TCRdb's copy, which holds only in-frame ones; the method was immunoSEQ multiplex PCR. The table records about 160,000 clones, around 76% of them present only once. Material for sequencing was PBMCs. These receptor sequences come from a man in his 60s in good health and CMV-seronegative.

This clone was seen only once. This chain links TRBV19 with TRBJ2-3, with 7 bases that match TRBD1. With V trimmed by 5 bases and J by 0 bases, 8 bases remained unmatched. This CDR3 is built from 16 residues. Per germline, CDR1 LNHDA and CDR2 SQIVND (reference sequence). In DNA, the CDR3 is TGTGCCAGTAGTCCTATCCGACAGGGAAGCACAGATACGCAGTATTTT. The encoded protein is CASSPIRQGSTDTQYF.

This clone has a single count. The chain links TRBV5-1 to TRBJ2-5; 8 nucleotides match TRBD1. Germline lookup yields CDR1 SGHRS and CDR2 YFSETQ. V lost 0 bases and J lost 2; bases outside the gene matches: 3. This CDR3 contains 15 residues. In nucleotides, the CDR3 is TGCGCCAGCAGCTTGGGCAGGACAGGGCAAGAGACCCAGTACTTC. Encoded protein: CASSLGRTGQETQYF.

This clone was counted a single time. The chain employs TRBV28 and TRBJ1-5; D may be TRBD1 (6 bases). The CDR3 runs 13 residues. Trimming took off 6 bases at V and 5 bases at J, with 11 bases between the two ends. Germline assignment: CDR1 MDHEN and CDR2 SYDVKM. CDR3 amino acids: CASSYRVDQPQHF. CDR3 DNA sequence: TGTGCCAGCAGCTACAGGGTGGATCAGCCCCAGCATTTT.

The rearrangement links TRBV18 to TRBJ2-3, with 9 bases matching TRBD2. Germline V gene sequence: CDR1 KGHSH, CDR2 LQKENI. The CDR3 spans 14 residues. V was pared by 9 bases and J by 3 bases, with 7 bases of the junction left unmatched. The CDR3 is CASRPGLATDTQYF. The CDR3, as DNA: TGTGCCAGTCGACCAGGACTAGCGACAGATACGCAGTATTTT.

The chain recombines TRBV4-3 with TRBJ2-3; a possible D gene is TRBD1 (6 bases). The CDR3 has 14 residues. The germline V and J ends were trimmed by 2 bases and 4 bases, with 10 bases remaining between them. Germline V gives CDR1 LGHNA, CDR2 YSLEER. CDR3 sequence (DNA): TGCGCCAGCAGCCAATTCGAGGGGGCAGATACGCAGTATTTT. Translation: CASSQFEGADTQYF.

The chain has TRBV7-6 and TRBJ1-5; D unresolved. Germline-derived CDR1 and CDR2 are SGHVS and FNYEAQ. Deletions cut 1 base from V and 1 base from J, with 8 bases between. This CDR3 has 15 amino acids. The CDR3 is CASSLGLGSNQPQHF. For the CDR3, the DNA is TGTGCCAGCAGCTTAGGTCTGGGCAGCAATCAGCCCCAGCATTTT.

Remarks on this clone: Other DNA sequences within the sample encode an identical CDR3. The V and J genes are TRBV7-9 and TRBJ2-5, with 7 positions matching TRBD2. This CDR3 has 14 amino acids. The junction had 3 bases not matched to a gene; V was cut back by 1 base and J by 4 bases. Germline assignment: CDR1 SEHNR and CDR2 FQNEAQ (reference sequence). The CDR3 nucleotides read TGTGCCAGCAGCTTAGTGGGCGGGAGAGAGACCCAGTACTTC. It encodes CASSLVGGRETQYF.

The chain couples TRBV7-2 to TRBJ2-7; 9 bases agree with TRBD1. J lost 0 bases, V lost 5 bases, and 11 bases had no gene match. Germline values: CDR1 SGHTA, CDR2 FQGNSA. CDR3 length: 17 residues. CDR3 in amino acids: CASSPRSTGGISYEQYF. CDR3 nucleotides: TGTGCCAGCAGCCCACGTTCGACAGGGGGAATCTCCTACGAGCAGTACTTC.

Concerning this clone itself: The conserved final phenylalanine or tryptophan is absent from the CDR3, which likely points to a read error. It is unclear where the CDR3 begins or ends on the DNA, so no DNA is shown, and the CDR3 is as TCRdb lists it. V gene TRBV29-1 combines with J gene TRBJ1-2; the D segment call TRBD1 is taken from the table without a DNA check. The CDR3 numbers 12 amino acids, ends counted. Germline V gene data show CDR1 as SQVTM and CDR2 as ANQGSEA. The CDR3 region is CSVESGQGAPVL.

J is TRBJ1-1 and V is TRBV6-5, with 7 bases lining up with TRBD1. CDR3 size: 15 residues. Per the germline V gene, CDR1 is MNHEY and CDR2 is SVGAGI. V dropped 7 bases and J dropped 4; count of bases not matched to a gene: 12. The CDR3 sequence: CASTTTGRVGTEAFF. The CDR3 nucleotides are TGTGCCAGCACCACGACAGGGAGAGTGGGCACTGAAGCTTTCTTT.

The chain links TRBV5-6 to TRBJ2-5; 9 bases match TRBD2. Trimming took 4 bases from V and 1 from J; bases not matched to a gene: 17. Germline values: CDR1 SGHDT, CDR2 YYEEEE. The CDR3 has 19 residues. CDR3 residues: CASSHLGPGLAYLQETQYF. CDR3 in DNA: TGTGCCAGCAGCCATCTAGGTCCGGGACTAGCTTACCTCCAAGAGACCCAGTACTTC.

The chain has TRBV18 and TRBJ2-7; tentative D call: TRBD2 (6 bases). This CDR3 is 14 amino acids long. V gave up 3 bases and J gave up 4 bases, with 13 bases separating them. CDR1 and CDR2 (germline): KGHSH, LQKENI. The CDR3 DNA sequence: TGTGCCAGCTCACCGGACTACGCGGAATACGAGCAGTACTTC. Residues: CASSPDYAEYEQYF.

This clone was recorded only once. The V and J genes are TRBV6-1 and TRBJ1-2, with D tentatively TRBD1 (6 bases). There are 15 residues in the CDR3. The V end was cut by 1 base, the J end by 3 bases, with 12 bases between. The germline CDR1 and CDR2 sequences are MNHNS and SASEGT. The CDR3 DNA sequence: TGTGCCAGCAGTGAAGACGGGGGGCTAGACTATGGCTACACCTTC. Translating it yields CASSEDGGLDYGYTF.

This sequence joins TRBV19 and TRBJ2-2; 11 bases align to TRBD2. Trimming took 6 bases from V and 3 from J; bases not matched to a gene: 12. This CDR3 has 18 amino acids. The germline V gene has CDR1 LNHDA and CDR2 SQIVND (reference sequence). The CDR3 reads CASRRGLAEGFDTGELFF. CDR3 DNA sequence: TGTGCCAGTAGGAGGGGACTAGCGGAGGGGTTCGACACCGGGGAGCTGTTTTTT.

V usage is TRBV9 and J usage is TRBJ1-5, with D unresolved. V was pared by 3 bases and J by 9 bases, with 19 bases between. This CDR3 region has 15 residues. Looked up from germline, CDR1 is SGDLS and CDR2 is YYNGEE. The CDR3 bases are TGTGCCAGCAGCGGCTTAGACGGGGTCCGGGGGCCCCAGCATTTT. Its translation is CASSGLDGVRGPQHF.

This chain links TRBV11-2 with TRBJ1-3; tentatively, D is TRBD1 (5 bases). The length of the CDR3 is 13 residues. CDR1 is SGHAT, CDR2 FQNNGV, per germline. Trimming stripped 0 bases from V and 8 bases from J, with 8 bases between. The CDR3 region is CASSLDQGHTIYF. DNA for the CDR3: TGTGCCAGCAGCTTAGATCAGGGCCACACCATATATTTT.

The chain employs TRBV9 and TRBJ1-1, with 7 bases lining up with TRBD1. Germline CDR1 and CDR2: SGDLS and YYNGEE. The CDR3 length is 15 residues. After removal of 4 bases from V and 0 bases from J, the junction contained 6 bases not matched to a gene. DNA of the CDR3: TGTGCCAGCAGCTCCAGGGGGTCCCTGAACACTGAAGCTTTCTTT. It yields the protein CASSSRGSLNTEAFF.

CDR3 coding DNA: TGCGCCAGCGGCCCAGGGACTAGCGGGAGGAACACCGGGGAGCTGTTTTTT. This gives the protein CASGPGTSGRNTGELFF. The rearrangement links TRBV5-1 to TRBJ2-2; the match to TRBD2 covers 14 bases. Germline V gene sequence: CDR1 SGHRS, CDR2 YFSETQ. The CDR3 is 17 residues long. With V trimmed by 7 bases and J by 1 base, 6 bases remained unmatched.

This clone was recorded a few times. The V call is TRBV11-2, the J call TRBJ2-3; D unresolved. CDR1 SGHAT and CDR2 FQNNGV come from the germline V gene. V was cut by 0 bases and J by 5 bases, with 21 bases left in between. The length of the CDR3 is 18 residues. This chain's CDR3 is CASSLDARFPFWVDTQYF. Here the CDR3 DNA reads TGTGCCAGCAGCTTAGATGCTAGGTTTCCCTTTTGGGTAGATACGCAGTATTTT.